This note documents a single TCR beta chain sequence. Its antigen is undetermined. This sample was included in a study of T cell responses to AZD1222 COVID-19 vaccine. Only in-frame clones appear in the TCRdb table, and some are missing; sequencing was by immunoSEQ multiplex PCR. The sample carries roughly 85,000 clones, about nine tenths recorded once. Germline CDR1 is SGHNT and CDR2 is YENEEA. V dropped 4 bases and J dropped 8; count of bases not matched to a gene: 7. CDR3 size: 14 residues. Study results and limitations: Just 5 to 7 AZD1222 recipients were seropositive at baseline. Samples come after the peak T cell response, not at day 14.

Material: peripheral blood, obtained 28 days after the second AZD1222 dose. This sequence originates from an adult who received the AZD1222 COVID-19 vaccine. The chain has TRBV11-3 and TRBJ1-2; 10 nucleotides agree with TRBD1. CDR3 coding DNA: TGTGCCAGCAGCTCCGGGGACAGGGGTGGCGGCTACACCTTC. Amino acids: CASSSGDRGGGYTF. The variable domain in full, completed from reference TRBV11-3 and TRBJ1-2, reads EAGVVQSPRYKIIEKKQPVAFWCNPISGHNTLYWYLQNLGQGPELLIRYENEEAVDDSQLPKDRFSAERLKGVDSTLKIQPAELGDSAVYLCASSSGDRGGGYTFGSGTRLTVV.